The source of this T cell receptor beta chain is a study of cytomegalovirus exposure and HLA in healthy donors. Turning to the study itself: Among the 370 or so donors who were genotyped, approximately 76% fell in the genetic ancestry cluster that is associated with self-reported Caucasian donors. Overall study results and limits: Using a false discovery rate of 0.05, a later analysis showed that 15,000 to 20,000 TCR beta sequences were associated with HLA alleles. Within the data, a cluster of highly shared sequence variants was likely a sequencing artifact.

Details on this clone: Its specificity is not known.

J was trimmed by 4 bases and V by 4 bases; bases with no gene match: 13. The CDR3 has 16 amino acids. CDR1 MNHEY and CDR2 SMNVEV come from the germline V gene (reference sequence). PCR involved 60 Vbeta and 13 Jbeta primers. The data were produced by immunoSEQ multiplex PCR, yet TCRdb's version contains in-frame clones alone and is incomplete. The sample carries roughly 180,000 clones, 70% to 80% recorded once. This TCR came from a girl aged 5-17 years in good health and CMV-seropositive. What was sequenced was PBMCs. This chain connects TRBV27 to TRBJ2-7; 7 bases match TRBD1. As DNA, the CDR3 is TGTGCCAGCAGTTCTATTCGCGGACAGGTCTTGTACGAGCAGTACTTC. Residues: CASSSIRGQVLYEQYF.